This T cell receptor (beta chain) was obtained from a study of Ad26.COV2.S vaccination and SARS-CoV-2 variants. Findings and limits, study-wide: Estimates derived from TCR breadth and depth analyses may have underestimated total T cell responses.

As concerns this clone: Its antigen is not known.

Measured with immunoSEQ multiplex PCR; TCRdb has only the in-frame clones, and not every one. The repertoire holds roughly 380,000 clones, with roughly 88% as singletons. The V gene's germline CDR1 is SEHNR and CDR2 FQNEAQ (reference sequence). The CDR3 contains 16 residues. The V segment lost 7 bases and the J segment 5 bases; nucleotides outside the gene matches: 12. Treatment described: approximately 18 received Ad26.COV2.S at low or high dose, single or two shots; 5 received placebo; per-sample allocation not given. Specimen acquisition occurred on day 63 following the initial vaccine or placebo injection. Based in Boston, the donor was an adult of 18-55 years. Wuhan-strain SARS-CoV-2 spike was expressed by the Ad26 vector that made up the vaccine.

Sequenced material: peripheral blood, taken in a trial of Ad26.COV2.S vaccine versus placebo. The source is a person between 18 and 65 years old who received the Ad26.COV2.S COVID-19 vaccine or a placebo. This rearrangement joins TRBV7-9 to TRBJ2-5; 11 bases map to TRBD2. CDR3 amino acids: CASTKGASGGLETQYF. CDR3 nucleotide sequence: TGTGCCAGCACCAAAGGGGCTAGCGGGGGGCTGGAGACCCAGTACTTC.